This T cell receptor (beta chain) is drawn from a study of cytomegalovirus exposure and HLA in healthy donors. Nominally healthy donors were sampled, though unrecorded immune exposures were likely. Use of 60 Vbeta and 13 Jbeta primers characterized the PCR. Produced via immunoSEQ multiplex PCR; TCRdb's table is partial and in-frame only. The sample comprises 85,000 to 90,000 clones, roughly three quarters of which are singletons, and 2.7% rests with the top ten. A word on this clone: The antigen remains undetermined.

Trimming stripped 1 base from V and 4 bases from J, with 7 bases between. The CDR3 extends over 13 amino acids. Germline CDR1 reads KGHSH; CDR2 reads LQKENI. General study findings and limits: Highly shared variants forming one cluster were likely a sequencing artifact. The only immune exposure information that was available was CMV serostatus. In an earlier analysis, about 87% or about 30%: the productive usage of most TCR beta V segments.

The sequence was obtained from a man between 25 and 39 years old in good health and CMV-seronegative. The chain links TRBV18 to TRBJ1-2, with D unresolved. The sequencing input was PBMCs. CDR3 protein: CASSPRAGYGYTF. The CDR3 DNA sequence: TGTGCCAGCTCACCACGGGCAGGCTATGGCTACACCTTC. The variable domain in full, completed from reference TRBV18 and TRBJ1-2, reads NAGVMQNPRHLVRRRGQEARLRCSPMKGHSHVYWYRQLPEEGLKFMVYLQKENIIDESGMPKERFSAEFPKEGPSILRIQQVVRGDSAAYFCASSPRAGYGYTFGSGTRLTVV.